A selection of T cell receptor beta chains follows, all from one sample in a study of cytomegalovirus exposure and HLA in healthy donors. Clones were read by immunoSEQ multiplex PCR, and TCRdb kept only the in-frame ones, dropping some. Of over 95,000 clones detected, roughly 80% appear once; the ten largest clones hold roughly 3%. The material sequenced was PBMCs. These receptors came from a female donor in good health and CMV-seronegative. Both conserved end residues are part of each CDR3. A D gene is named only where the DNA matches it firmly. A clone size is listed for some rows: how often the clone was seen (once, few, many), or a class if it is expanded.

clone size: -
V gene: TRBV18
J gene: TRBJ2-1
D gene: -
CDR3 DNA: TGTGCCAGCTCCTCTAGCGCGGGGGCCCTTATTTCCTACAATGAGCAGTTCTTC
CDR3 protein: CASSSSAGALISYNEQFF

clone size: -
V gene: TRBV7-3
J gene: TRBJ2-2
D gene: TRBD1
CDR3 DNA: TGTGCCAGCAGCCCCACGGCGACAGGGTCCGGGGAGCTGTTTTTT
CDR3 protein: CASSPTATGSGELFF

clone size: -
V gene: TRBV7-9
J gene: TRBJ2-5
D gene: TRBD2
CDR3 DNA: TGTGCCAGCAGCTTACAGGCGGGGGAAGAGACCCAGTACTTC
CDR3 protein: CASSLQAGEETQYF

clone size: -
V gene: TRBV11-2
J gene: TRBJ2-7
D gene: -
CDR3 DNA: TGTGCCAGCAGCTTAGTCCTAGACGAGCAGTACTTC
CDR3 protein: CASSLVLDEQYF

clone size: -
V gene: TRBV27
J gene: TRBJ1-5
D gene: -
CDR3 DNA: TGTGCCAGCAGTTTTGGAGGTTGGGATCAGCCCCAGCATTTT
CDR3 protein: CASSFGGWDQPQHF

clone size: -
V gene: TRBV5-5
J gene: TRBJ2-5
D gene: -
CDR3 DNA: TGTGCCAGCAGTTTGCAAGGGGAAGAGACCCAGTACTTC
CDR3 protein: CASSLQGEETQYF

clone size: -
V gene: TRBV5-6
J gene: TRBJ1-1
D gene: TRBD1
CDR3 DNA: TGTGCCAGCAGCTGGGGACAGGCGGGGATGAACACTGAAGCTTTCTTT
CDR3 protein: CASSWGQAGMNTEAFF

clone size: -
V gene: TRBV18
J gene: TRBJ1-1
D gene: -
CDR3 DNA: TGTGCCAGCTTTACAGACACCTCTTACACTGAAGCTTTCTTT
CDR3 protein: CASFTDTSYTEAFF

clone size: -
V gene: TRBV10-3
J gene: TRBJ2-1
D gene: TRBD2
CDR3 DNA: TGTGCCATTAGCGGGGGGGCCTACGCTGAGCAGTTCTTC
CDR3 protein: CAISGGAYAEQFF

clone size: few
V gene: TRBV6-5
J gene: TRBJ2-2
D gene: TRBD1
CDR3 DNA: TGTGCCAGCAGTTACCCGACAGGGGGCGGGACCGGGGAGCTGTTTTTT
CDR3 protein: CASSYPTGGGTGELFF

clone size: -
V gene: TRBV11-2
J gene: TRBJ2-1
D gene: -
CDR3 DNA: TGTGCCAGCAGCTTGCTCAGGGAACGGTACAATGAGCAGTTCTTC
CDR3 protein: CASSLLRERYNEQFF

clone size: -
V gene: TRBV5-1
J gene: TRBJ1-2
D gene: TRBD1
CDR3 DNA: TGCGCCAGCAGCTCCTCGGCGAGGGACAGGGTTTGGAATGGCTACACCTTC
CDR3 protein: CASSSSARDRVWNGYTF

clone size: -
V gene: TRBV5-1
J gene: TRBJ2-6
D gene: TRBD2
CDR3 DNA: TGCGCCAGCACGTGGGTGACGGGGGGAACCGGGGCCAACGTCCTGACTTTC
CDR3 protein: CASTWVTGGTGANVLTF

clone size: -
V gene: TRBV28
J gene: TRBJ1-2
D gene: -
CDR3 DNA: TGTGCCTCCCGTATTACAGGAGCTAACTATGGCTACACCTTC
CDR3 protein: CASRITGANYGYTF

clone size: -
V gene: TRBV5-4
J gene: TRBJ1-2
D gene: -
CDR3 DNA: TGTGCCAGCAGATTTGGACAGACGGTCGGCTACACCTTC
CDR3 protein: CASRFGQTVGYTF

clone size: few
V gene: TRBV6-6
J gene: TRBJ1-6
D gene: -
CDR3 DNA: TGTGCCAGCAGTTACTCCCACTCAGGGGATAATTCACCCCTCCACTTT
CDR3 protein: CASSYSHSGDNSPLHF

clone size: -
V gene: TRBV30
J gene: TRBJ2-3
D gene: TRBD2
CDR3 DNA: TGTGCCTGGACTAGCGGGGGGGCCGCAGATACGCAGTATTTT
CDR3 protein: CAWTSGGAADTQYF

clone size: -
V gene: TRBV4-3
J gene: TRBJ2-6
D gene: -
CDR3 DNA: TGCGCCAGCAGCCAAGATTGGGGCCTACATCCTCCACTCTCTGGGGCCAACGTCCTGACTTTC
CDR3 protein: CASSQDWGLHPPLSGANVLTF

clone size: few
V gene: TRBV4-2
J gene: TRBJ2-2
D gene: TRBD2
CDR3 DNA: TGTGCCAGCAGCCAAAGTCTAGCGGACACCGGGGAGCTGTTTTTT
CDR3 protein: CASSQSLADTGELFF

clone size: -
V gene: TRBV12-5
J gene: TRBJ2-1
D gene: TRBD2
CDR3 DNA: TGTGCTAGTGCCGGACTAGCGGGGGGCGGGAGCTCCTACAATGAGCAGTTCTTC
CDR3 protein: CASAGLAGGGSSYNEQFF

clone size: -
V gene: TRBV19
J gene: TRBJ1-1
D gene: TRBD1
CDR3 DNA: TGTGCCAGCCAGACAGGGGGGAACACTGAAGCTTTCTTT
CDR3 protein: CASQTGGNTEAFF

clone size: -
V gene: TRBV7-9
J gene: TRBJ2-3
D gene: -
CDR3 DNA: TGTGCCAGCAGCCCCTGGCGGACTAGCACAGATACGCAGTATTTT
CDR3 protein: CASSPWRTSTDTQYF

clone size: -
V gene: TRBV7-9
J gene: TRBJ1-4
D gene: -
CDR3 DNA: TGTGCCAGCAGCTTCGATGAAAAACTGTTTTTT
CDR3 protein: CASSFDEKLFF

clone size: few
V gene: TRBV6-5
J gene: TRBJ1-2
D gene: -
CDR3 DNA: TGTGCCAGCAGTCCCGCAGGGGCCACTTATGGCTACACCTTC
CDR3 protein: CASSPAGATYGYTF

clone size: few
V gene: TRBV19
J gene: TRBJ1-5
D gene: -
CDR3 DNA: TGTGCCAGTAGCTCCAGTAGCAATCAGCCCCAGCATTTT
CDR3 protein: CASSSSSNQPQHF

clone size: -
V gene: TRBV11-2
J gene: TRBJ2-3
D gene: TRBD2
CDR3 DNA: TGTGCCAGCAGCTCGGGGCGGGGGGGGTGGGCAGATACGCAGTATTTT
CDR3 protein: CASSSGRGGWADTQYF

clone size: -
V gene: TRBV7-8
J gene: TRBJ2-1
D gene: TRBD2
CDR3 DNA: TGTGCCAGCAGCTTATCGCGGGGGAGCGGGGGGTACAATGAGCAGTTCTTC
CDR3 protein: CASSLSRGSGGYNEQFF

clone size: -
V gene: TRBV2
J gene: TRBJ2-2
D gene: -
CDR3 DNA: TGTGCCAGCAGGAGGGATGTTACCGGGGAGCTGTTTTTT
CDR3 protein: CASRRDVTGELFF

clone size: -
V gene: TRBV29-1
J gene: TRBJ2-5
D gene: -
CDR3 DNA: TGCAGCGTTGTTGTGCCTCAGGGGACCCAGTACTTC
CDR3 protein: CSVVVPQGTQYF

clone size: once
V gene: TRBV5-1
J gene: TRBJ2-5
D gene: TRBD2
CDR3 DNA: TGCGCCAGCAGCTGGCGGGGGGCCCGGGAAGAGACCCAGTACTTC
CDR3 protein: CASSWRGAREETQYF

clone size: few
V gene: TRBV6-1
J gene: TRBJ1-1
D gene: TRBD1
CDR3 DNA: TGTGCCAGCAGCCGCAGGGGGCCGAACACTGAAGCTTTCTTT
CDR3 protein: CASSRRGPNTEAFF

clone size: -
V gene: TRBV7-9
J gene: TRBJ1-2
D gene: -
CDR3 DNA: TGTTCCAGCAGCTCTAGGGACACCCAACCGCGTGGCTACACCTTC
CDR3 protein: CSSSSRDTQPRGYTF

clone size: -
V gene: TRBV7-9
J gene: TRBJ2-1
D gene: TRBD2
CDR3 DNA: TGTGCCAGCAGCTTAGCGGCGGGGGGGCCGGGGGAGCAGTTCTTC
CDR3 protein: CASSLAAGGPGEQFF

clone size: -
V gene: TRBV10-3
J gene: TRBJ1-2
D gene: -
CDR3 DNA: TGTGCCATCAGTGAGCCCAGAATGGCCTATGGCTACACCTTC
CDR3 protein: CAISEPRMAYGYTF

clone size: -
V gene: TRBV15
J gene: TRBJ2-1
D gene: TRBD2
CDR3 DNA: TGTGCCACCAGCAGAGCCCTAGCGGGGTTTAAGGATGAGCAGTTCTTC
CDR3 protein: CATSRALAGFKDEQFF

clone size: -
V gene: TRBV2
J gene: TRBJ2-3
D gene: -
CDR3 DNA: TGTGCCAGCAGTGGAGCTGCAACCTCAGGGGCTACAGATACGCAGTATTTT
CDR3 protein: CASSGAATSGATDTQYF

clone size: once
V gene: TRBV6-1
J gene: TRBJ2-5
D gene: -
CDR3 DNA: TGTGCCAGCAGTGAACTTGGGGGAGGCCAAGAGACCCAGTACTTC
CDR3 protein: CASSELGGGQETQYF

clone size: -
V gene: TRBV27
J gene: TRBJ2-3
D gene: -
CDR3 DNA: TGTGCCAGCCGTCCCTCCGGTACTAGTCCCACAGATACGCAGTATTTT
CDR3 protein: CASRPSGTSPTDTQYF

clone size: -
V gene: TRBV10-3
J gene: TRBJ2-2
D gene: -
CDR3 DNA: TGTGCCACCAGGCGGCCAACCGGGGAGCTGTTTTTT
CDR3 protein: CATRRPTGELFF

clone size: once
V gene: TRBV30
J gene: TRBJ1-4
D gene: TRBD1
CDR3 DNA: TGTGCCTGGAGTGGACAGGGAGGTGAAAAACTGTTTTTT
CDR3 protein: CAWSGQGGEKLFF

clone size: once
V gene: TRBV6-5
J gene: TRBJ2-5
D gene: -
CDR3 DNA: TGTGCCAGCAGCACCCGGGGGTCCCCTCATTCTGAGCAGTACTTC
CDR3 protein: CASSTRGSPHSEQYF